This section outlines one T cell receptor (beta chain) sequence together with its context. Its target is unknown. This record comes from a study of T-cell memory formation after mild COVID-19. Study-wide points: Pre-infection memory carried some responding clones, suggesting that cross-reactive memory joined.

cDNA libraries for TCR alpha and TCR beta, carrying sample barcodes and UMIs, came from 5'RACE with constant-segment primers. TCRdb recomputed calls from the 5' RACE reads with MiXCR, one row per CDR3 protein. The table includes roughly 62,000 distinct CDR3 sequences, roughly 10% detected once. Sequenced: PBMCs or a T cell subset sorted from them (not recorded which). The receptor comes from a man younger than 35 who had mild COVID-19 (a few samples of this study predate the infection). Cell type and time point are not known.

In DNA form, the CDR3 reads TGTGCCAGCACTCCCGCTTTGGGCAGTAATAATTCACCCCTCCACTTT. It yields the protein CASTPALGSNNSPLHF. The chain uses TRBV12-3 or TRBV12-4 and TRBJ1-6; D is undetermined. Trimming cost V 7 bases and J 5 bases, with 18 bases left between them. The CDR3 loop spans 16 amino acids.